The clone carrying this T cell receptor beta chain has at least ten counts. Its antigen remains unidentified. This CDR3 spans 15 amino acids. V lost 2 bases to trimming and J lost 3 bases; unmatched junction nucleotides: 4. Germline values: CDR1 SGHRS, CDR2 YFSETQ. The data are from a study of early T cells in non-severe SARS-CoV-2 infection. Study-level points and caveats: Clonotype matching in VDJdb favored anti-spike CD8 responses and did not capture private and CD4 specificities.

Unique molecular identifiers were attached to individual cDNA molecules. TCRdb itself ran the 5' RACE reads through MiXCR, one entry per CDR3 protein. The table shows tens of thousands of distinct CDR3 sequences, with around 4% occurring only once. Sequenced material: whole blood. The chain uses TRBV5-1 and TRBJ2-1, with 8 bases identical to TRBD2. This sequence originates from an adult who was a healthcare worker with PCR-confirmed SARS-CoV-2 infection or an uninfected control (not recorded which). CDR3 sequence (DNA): TGCGCCAGCAGCTTCCCTAGCGGGCACTACAATGAGCAGTTCTTC. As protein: CASSFPSGHYNEQFF.